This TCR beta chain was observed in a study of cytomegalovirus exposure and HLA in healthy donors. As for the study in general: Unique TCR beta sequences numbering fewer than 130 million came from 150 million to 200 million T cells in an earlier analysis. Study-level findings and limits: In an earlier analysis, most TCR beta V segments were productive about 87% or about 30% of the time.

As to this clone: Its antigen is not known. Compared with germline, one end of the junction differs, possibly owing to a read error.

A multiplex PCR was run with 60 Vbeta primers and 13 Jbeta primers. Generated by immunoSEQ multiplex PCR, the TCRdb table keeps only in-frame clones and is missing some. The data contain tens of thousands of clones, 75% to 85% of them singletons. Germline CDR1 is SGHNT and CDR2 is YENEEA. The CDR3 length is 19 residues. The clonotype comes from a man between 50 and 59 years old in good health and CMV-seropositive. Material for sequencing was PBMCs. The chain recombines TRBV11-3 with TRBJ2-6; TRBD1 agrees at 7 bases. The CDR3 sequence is CASSGTEGLSNSGANGLTF. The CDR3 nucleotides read TGTGCCAGCAGTGGGACAGAAGGTCTAAGTAACTCTGGGGCCAACGGCCTGACTTTC.